The 29 T cell receptor beta chains below were found in one sample sequenced in a study of radiotherapy plus CTLA-4 blockade in lung cancer. Sequenced by immunoSEQ multiplex PCR; TCRdb stores in-frame clones only, minus some. The data show tens of thousands of clones, approximately 77% seen once. The source material was peripheral blood, sampled from a patient treated with radiotherapy plus ipilimumab. The receptors come from a human donor with non-small cell lung cancer that progressed on radiotherapy plus ipilimumab.

This clone was detected a few times. This rearrangement joins TRBV9 to TRBJ2-3; 8 bases map to TRBD1. The CDR3 length is 14 residues. Germline assignment: CDR1 SGDLS and CDR2 YYNGEE. The V and J ends lost 2 bases and 12 bases, in that order; junction bases with no gene match: 11. The CDR3 reads CASSVETGVVLQYF. CDR3 nucleotide sequence: TGTGCCAGCAGCGTCGAGACAGGGGTCGTTCTCCAGTATTTT.

The genes are TRBV19 and TRBJ2-6; tentative D call: TRBD1 (5 bases). With 5 bases removed from V and 2 bases from J, the gap between germline ends came to 16 bases. CDR1 and CDR2 (germline): LNHDA, SQIVND (reference sequence). The CDR3 has 17 residues. CDR3 protein: CASSPGFGVTGANVLTF. Here the CDR3 DNA reads TGTGCCAGTAGTCCAGGGTTTGGGGTTACTGGGGCCAACGTCCTGACTTTC.

V is TRBV7-9 and J is TRBJ1-2, with D possibly matching TRBD1 (5 bases). The germline V and J ends were trimmed by 1 base and 1 base, with 10 bases remaining between them. This CDR3 contains 15 residues. From germline, CDR1 is SEHNR and CDR2 FQNEAQ (reference sequence). CDR3: CASSLEGLNNYGYTF. The CDR3 DNA is TGTGCCAGCAGCTTAGAGGGGCTGAATAACTATGGCTACACCTTC.

V gene TRBV7-3 combines with J gene TRBJ2-5, with a possible D match to TRBD1 (5 bases). CDR3 length: 16 residues. CDR1 is SGHTA, CDR2 FQGTGA, per germline. The V end was cut by 1 base, the J end by 0 bases, with 12 bases between. The CDR3 DNA sequence: TGTGCCAGCAGCTTAAGGGGCAGTTTGTACCAAGAGACCCAGTACTTC. Protein: CASSLRGSLYQETQYF.

J is TRBJ2-5 and V is TRBV30; possible D gene TRBD2, 6 bases. The CDR3 runs to 13 residues. Deletions cut 0 bases from V and 7 bases from J, with 12 bases between. Looked up from germline, CDR1 is GTSNPN and CDR2 is SVGIG (reference sequence). The CDR3 protein is CAWSVPGLSTQYF. CDR3 coding DNA: TGTGCCTGGAGTGTGCCAGGACTATCGACCCAGTACTTC.

About this clone itself: A read error may account for a junction end that differs from germline. The chain uses TRBV9 and TRBJ2-2; 8 positions match TRBD1. The CDR3 loop spans 17 amino acids. Per the germline V gene, CDR1 is SGDLS and CDR2 is YYNGEE. The CDR3 region has the DNA TGTGCCAGCAGTGTAGCTCTGACAGGGGCGAACACCGGGGAGCTGTTTTTT. This encodes CASSVALTGANTGELFF.

This clone has just a few counts. The chain links TRBV19 to TRBJ1-5; 7 positions agree with TRBD1. Germline assignment: CDR1 LNHDA and CDR2 SQIVND (reference sequence). The length of the CDR3 is 14 residues. Trimming took 5 bases from V and 4 from J; bases not matched to a gene: 5. This CDR3 reads CASSPGQVNQPQHF. CDR3 in DNA: TGTGCCAGTAGTCCCGGACAGGTAAATCAGCCCCAGCATTTT.

The chain carries TRBV4-2 and TRBJ1-5, with D possibly TRBD1 on 6 matching bases. Germline assignment: CDR1 LGHNA and CDR2 YNFKEQ. V lost 8 bases and J lost 5, with 16 bases in between. The CDR3 totals 14 residues. CDR3 in amino acids: CASGFGGGDQPQHF. The CDR3, as DNA: TGTGCCAGCGGCTTCGGAGGGGGAGATCAGCCCCAGCATTTT.

This clone has just one count. The chain links TRBV7-9 to TRBJ1-1; the match to TRBD1 covers 9 bases. The CDR3 is made up of 17 amino acids. In germline, CDR1 is SEHNR, CDR2 FQNEAQ (reference sequence). J was trimmed by 0 bases and V by 4 bases; bases with no gene match: 9. CDR3 DNA sequence: TGTGCCAGCAGCTCCTACCGGGACAGGGCAATGAACACTGAAGCTTTCTTT. Protein product: CASSSYRDRAMNTEAFF.

The chain has TRBV5-6 and TRBJ1-1; 9 nucleotides line up with TRBD1. The V and J ends lost 4 bases and 3 bases, in that order; junction bases with no gene match: 7. The CDR3 length is 15 residues. The germline CDR1 and CDR2 sequences are SGHDT and YYEEEE. The CDR3, as DNA: TGTGCCAGCAGCCTGTGGACAGGGGAGGACACTGAAGCTTTCTTT. Amino acids: CASSLWTGEDTEAFF.

The CDR3 loop reads CASTLGGRGNEQYF. As DNA, the CDR3 is TGTGCCAGCACCTTAGGGGGGAGGGGTAACGAGCAGTACTTC. The chain is built from TRBV28 and TRBJ2-7; maybe TRBD2 (7 bases). Looked up from germline, CDR1 is MDHEN and CDR2 is SYDVKM. This CDR3 has 14 residues. Trimming took off 7 bases at V and 5 bases at J, with 18 bases between the two ends.

This sequence joins TRBV5-6 and TRBJ1-1; D is possibly TRBD1 (6 bases). The V end was cut by 4 bases, the J end by 1 base, with 11 bases between. The V gene's germline CDR1 is SGHDT and CDR2 YYEEEE. This CDR3 has 14 amino acids. For the CDR3, the DNA is TGTGCCAGCAGCGAGGGGGGAAGGAACACTGAAGCTTTCTTT. Protein: CASSEGGRNTEAFF.

Here the CDR3 reads CASSLWGSKTDTQYF. In DNA, the CDR3 is TGTGCCAGCAGTTTATGGGGCAGTAAGACAGATACGCAGTATTTT. The J gene is TRBJ2-3, the V gene TRBV27; a weak D match, TRBD1 (5 bases). CDR1 and CDR2 from the germline V gene are MNHEY and SMNVEV (reference sequence). There are 15 residues in the CDR3. The V end was cut by 1 base, the J end by 3 bases, with 11 bases between.

This chain joins TRBV7-9 and TRBJ2-3; D call uncertain. CDR1 is SEHNR and CDR2 is FQNEAQ in the germline V gene (reference sequence). V lost 3 bases to trimming and J lost 6 bases, with 13 bases between them. The CDR3 spans 14 residues. CDR3: CASSFGGRGDTQYF. The CDR3 coding sequence is TGTGCCAGCAGCTTTGGTGGGCGAGGCGATACGCAGTATTTT.

The chain joins TRBV2 to TRBJ2-7; D tentatively reads TRBD1 or TRBD2 (6 bases each). V was trimmed by 1 base and J by 4 bases, leaving 14 bases between them. The CDR3 spans 15 residues. Germline V lookup: CDR1 SNHLY, CDR2 FYNNEI. CDR3 bases: TGTGCCAGCAGTGAAGAGGGGGGAGGACGGTACGAGCAGTACTTC. This sequence encodes CASSEEGGGRYEQYF.

The chain recombines TRBV7-6 with TRBJ2-2; the match to TRBD1 covers 9 bases. Germline CDR1 and CDR2: SGHVS and FNYEAQ. The trim removed 2 bases at V and 6 bases at J, leaving 13 bases unmatched. This CDR3 contains 18 residues. The CDR3 bases are TGTGCCAGCAGCTTAATTAATCGGGACAGGGTTTATTCCGGGGAGCTGTTTTTT. Translating it yields CASSLINRDRVYSGELFF.

This clone occurred a few times. A read error may produce the germline difference seen at one junction end. The chain joins TRBV2 to TRBJ2-7, with D tentatively TRBD1 or TRBD2 (5 bases each). There are 12 residues in the CDR3. Germline V gene data show CDR1 as SNHLY and CDR2 as FYNNEI. CDR3 sequence: CASSPTRGFFAF. DNA of the CDR3: TGTGCCAGCAGCCCCACTCGGGGCTTTTTCGCCTTC.

The chain carries TRBV30 and TRBJ1-4, with 7 nucleotides matching TRBD1. This CDR3 spans 14 amino acids. Per germline, CDR1 GTSNPN and CDR2 SVGIG (reference sequence). V shed 4 bases, J shed 0 bases, and the junction held 2 bases outside the gene matches. The CDR3 protein is CAWTQGTTNEKLFF. The CDR3 DNA is TGTGCCTGGACACAGGGGACAACTAATGAAAAACTGTTTTTT.

V is TRBV10-3 and J is TRBJ2-1; TRBD2 agrees at 10 bases. Germline loops: CDR1 ENHRY, CDR2 SYGVKD. The CDR3 consists of 16 residues. Unmatched junction bases numbered 13, after V lost 6 bases and J lost 8 bases. CDR3 sequence (DNA): TGTGCCATCAGACCGACCCTACTAGCGGGAAGCGATGAGCAGTTCTTC. This gives the protein CAIRPTLLAGSDEQFF.

This clone was recorded once. The CDR3: CASSIGQGRAYEQYF. The CDR3, as DNA: TGTGCCAGTAGTATTGGACAGGGCCGGGCCTACGAGCAGTACTTC. V gene TRBV19 combines with J gene TRBJ2-7, with 8 positions matching TRBD1. V dropped 3 bases and J dropped 2; count of bases not matched to a gene: 6. CDR3 length: 15 residues. Per germline, CDR1 LNHDA and CDR2 SQIVND (reference sequence).

The chain is built from TRBV7-2 and TRBJ2-4; D is perhaps TRBD1 or TRBD2 (5 bases each). Per the germline V gene, CDR1 is SGHTA and CDR2 is FQGNSA. The CDR3 sequence is 13 residues long. V was pared by 5 bases and J by 6 bases, with 11 bases between. CDR3 protein: CASSPGRTNIQYF. The CDR3 DNA reads as TGTGCCAGCAGCCCGGGACGTACAAACATTCAGTACTTC.

The J gene is TRBJ1-2, the V gene TRBV2; D might be TRBD1 (5 bases). This CDR3 spans 15 amino acids. The V gene lost 6 bases and the J gene lost 2 bases, with 16 bases spanning the gap. Looked up from germline, CDR1 is SNHLY and CDR2 is FYNNEI. CDR3 amino acids: CASSPLGTENYGYTF. DNA for the CDR3: TGTGCCAGCAGCCCCTTAGGGACGGAGAACTATGGCTACACCTTC.

The gene calls are TRBV9 and TRBJ1-1; D gene uncertain. The CDR3 totals 15 residues. CDR1 is SGDLS, CDR2 YYNGEE, per germline. V was shortened by 4 bases and J by 7 bases, with 20 bases between the two germline ends. Here the CDR3 reads CASSLNDRLRGEAFF. For the CDR3, the DNA is TGTGCCAGCAGCCTTAACGACCGGTTACGGGGTGAAGCTTTCTTT.

The V gene is TRBV11-3, the J gene TRBJ2-5; 10 bases align to TRBD2. Germline V gives CDR1 SGHNT, CDR2 YENEEA. The V segment lost 5 bases and the J segment 5 bases; nucleotides outside the gene matches: 8. The CDR3 loop spans 15 amino acids. The CDR3 here is CASSPAGGLLETQYF. CDR3 nucleotides: TGTGCCAGCAGCCCAGCGGGAGGGCTTCTCGAGACCCAGTACTTC.

The gene calls are TRBV7-9 and TRBJ2-7, with 8 bases matching TRBD1. V was pared by 2 bases and J by 0 bases, with 6 bases of the junction left unmatched. Per the germline V gene, CDR1 is SEHNR and CDR2 is FQNEAQ (reference sequence). The CDR3 contains 16 residues. The CDR3 DNA is TGTGCCAGCAGCTTAAGCGGACAGGGCAGCTCCTACGAGCAGTACTTC. The encoded protein is CASSLSGQGSSYEQYF.

This rearrangement joins TRBV28 to TRBJ1-5; TRBD1 might be the D (6 bases). Germline CDR1 reads MDHEN; CDR2 reads SYDVKM. The ends were cut back, 2 bases at V and 4 bases at J, with 15 bases in the middle. The CDR3 sequence is 16 residues long. This CDR3 is CASSLGYAGANQPQHF. CDR3 nucleotides: TGTGCCAGCAGTTTAGGATATGCAGGGGCTAATCAGCCCCAGCATTTT.

The J gene is TRBJ1-1, the V gene TRBV5-6, with a tentative D call TRBD1 (5 bases). Trimming took 0 bases from V and 2 from J, leaving 11 bases between them. CDR1 is SGHDT, CDR2 YYEEEE, per germline. The CDR3 covers 15 residues. The CDR3: CASSLGPGTNTEAFF. The DNA for the CDR3 is TGTGCCAGCAGCTTGGGTCCAGGGACCAACACTGAAGCTTTCTTT.

The CDR3 nucleotides are TGTGCCAGCAGCCCCGGGACTAGCGATAGCAATGAGCAGTTCTTC. It translates to CASSPGTSDSNEQFF. The V gene is TRBV9, the J gene TRBJ2-1, with 10 bases lining up with TRBD2. The CDR3 covers 15 residues. Germline lookup yields CDR1 SGDLS and CDR2 YYNGEE. The V and J ends lost 4 bases and 6 bases, in that order; junction bases with no gene match: 7.

This sequence joins TRBV29-1 and TRBJ2-1; possible D gene TRBD2, 6 bases. The CDR3 contains 15 residues. Germline V gene data show CDR1 as SQVTM and CDR2 as ANQGSEA. Trimming cost V 0 bases and J 9 bases, with 18 bases left between them. CDR3 sequence: CSVEDLSSWGGEQFF. DNA of the CDR3: TGCAGCGTTGAAGATCTTTCTTCTTGGGGAGGTGAGCAGTTCTTC.